The clone carrying this T cell receptor (beta chain) was counted a few times. Antigen unknown. The sample originates from a study of T-cell reconstitution after alpha-beta-depleted transplantation in children. Broader study findings: Newly generated T cells supplied most T-cell counts and diversity one year post-transplant.

Preparing the TCRbeta library involved the use of unique molecular identifiers. TCRdb reprocessed the PCR reads via MiXCR and lists one record per CDR3 protein. The sample records fewer than 550,000 distinct CDR3 sequences, more than 9.5% being singletons. V dropped 3 bases and J dropped 3; count of bases not matched to a gene: 5. CDR1 is SNHLY, CDR2 FYNNEI, per germline. The CDR3 consists of 14 residues. The sample in question was PBMCs, mostly from graft donor cells, obtained 180 days after TCRalphabeta/CD19-depleted stem cell transplant. The source of this sequence is a female patient between 2 and 10 years old who had a stem cell transplant for aplastic anemia, so the T cells may come from the graft donor. This chain joins TRBV2 and TRBJ2-7, with TRBD1 matching over 7 bases. CDR3 region: CASSEGQRDYEQYV. DNA of the CDR3: TGTGCCAGCAGTGAGGGACAGAGAGACTACGAGCAGTACGTC.